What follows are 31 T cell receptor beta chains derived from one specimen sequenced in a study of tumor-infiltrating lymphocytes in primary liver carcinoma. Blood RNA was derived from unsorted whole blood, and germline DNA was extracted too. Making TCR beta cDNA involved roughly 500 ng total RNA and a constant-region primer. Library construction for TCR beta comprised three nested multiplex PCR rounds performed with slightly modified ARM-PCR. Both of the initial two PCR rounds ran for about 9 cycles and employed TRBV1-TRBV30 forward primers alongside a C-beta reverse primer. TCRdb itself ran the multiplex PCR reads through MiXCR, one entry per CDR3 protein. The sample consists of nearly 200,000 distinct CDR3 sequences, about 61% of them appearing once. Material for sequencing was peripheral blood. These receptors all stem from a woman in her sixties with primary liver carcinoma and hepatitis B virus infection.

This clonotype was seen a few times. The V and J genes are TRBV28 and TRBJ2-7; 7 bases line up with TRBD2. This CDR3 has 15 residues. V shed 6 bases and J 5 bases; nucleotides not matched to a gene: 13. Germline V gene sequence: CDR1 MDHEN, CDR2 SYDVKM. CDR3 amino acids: CASSTGLVVGHEQYF. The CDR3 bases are TGTGCCAGCAGCACCGGACTAGTCGTCGGCCACGAGCAGTACTTC.

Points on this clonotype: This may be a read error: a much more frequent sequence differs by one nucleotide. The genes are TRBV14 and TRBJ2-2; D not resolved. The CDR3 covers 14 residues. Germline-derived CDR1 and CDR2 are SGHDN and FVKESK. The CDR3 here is CASNQVANTGELFF. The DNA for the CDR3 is TGTGCCAGCAACCAAGTGGCGAACACCGGGGAGCTGTTTTTT.

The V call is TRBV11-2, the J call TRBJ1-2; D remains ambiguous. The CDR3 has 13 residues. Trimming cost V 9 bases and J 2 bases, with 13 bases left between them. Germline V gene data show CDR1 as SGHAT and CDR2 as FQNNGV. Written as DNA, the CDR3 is TGTGCCAGTGGCTTAGACCGCAACTATGGCTACACCTTC. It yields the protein CASGLDRNYGYTF.

CDR3 region: CGCSQDLTGGEKLFF. CDR3 bases: TGTGGCTGCAGCCAAGATCTGACCGGGGGTGAAAAACTGTTTTTT. The chain joins TRBV4-2 to TRBJ1-4; a possible D gene is TRBD1 (5 bases). The CDR3 extends over 15 amino acids. Germline V gene data show CDR1 as LGHNA and CDR2 as YNFKEQ.

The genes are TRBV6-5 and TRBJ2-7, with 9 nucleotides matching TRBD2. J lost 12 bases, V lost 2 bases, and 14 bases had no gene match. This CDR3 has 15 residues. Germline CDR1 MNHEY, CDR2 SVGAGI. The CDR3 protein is CASSYGGGSGSSWYF. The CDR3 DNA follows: TGTGCCAGCAGTTACGGGGGGGGTAGCGGGAGCAGCTGGTACTTC.

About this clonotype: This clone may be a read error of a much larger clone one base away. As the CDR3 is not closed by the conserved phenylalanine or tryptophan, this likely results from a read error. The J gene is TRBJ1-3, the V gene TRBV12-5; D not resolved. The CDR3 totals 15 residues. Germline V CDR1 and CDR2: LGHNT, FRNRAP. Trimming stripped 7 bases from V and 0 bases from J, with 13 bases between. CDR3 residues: CASATDRDSGNTIYS. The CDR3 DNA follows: TGTGCTAGTGCTACCGACCGCGACTCTGGAAACACCATATATTCT.

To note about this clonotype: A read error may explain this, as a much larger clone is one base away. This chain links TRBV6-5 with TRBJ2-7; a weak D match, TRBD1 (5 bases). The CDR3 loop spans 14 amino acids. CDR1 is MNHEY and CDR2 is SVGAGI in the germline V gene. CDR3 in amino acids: CASSYWGPSYEHYF. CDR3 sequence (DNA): TGTGCCAGCAGTTACTGGGGCCCCTCCTACGAGCATTACTTC.

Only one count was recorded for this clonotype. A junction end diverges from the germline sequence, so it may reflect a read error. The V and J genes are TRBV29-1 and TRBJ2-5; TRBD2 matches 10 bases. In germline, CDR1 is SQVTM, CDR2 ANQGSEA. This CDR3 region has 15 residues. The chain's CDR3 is CSVWTSGSWAETQYF. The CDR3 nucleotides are TGCAGCGTTTGGACTAGCGGTAGTTGGGCAGAGACTCAGTACTTC.

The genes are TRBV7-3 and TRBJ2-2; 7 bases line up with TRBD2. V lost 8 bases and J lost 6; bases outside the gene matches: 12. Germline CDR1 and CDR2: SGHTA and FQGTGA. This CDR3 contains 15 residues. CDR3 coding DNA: TGTGCCAGCGCTCGCGGGAGAGCGCCGGCCGGGGAGCTGTTTTTT. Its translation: CASARGRAPAGELFF.

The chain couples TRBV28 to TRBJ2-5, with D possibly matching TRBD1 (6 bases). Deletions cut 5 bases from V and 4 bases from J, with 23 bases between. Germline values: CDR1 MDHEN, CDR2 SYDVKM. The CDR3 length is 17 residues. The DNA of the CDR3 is TGTGCCAGCAGTGTCGGGACATCACGGTTATGGGGAGAGACCCAGTACTTC. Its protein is CASSVGTSRLWGETQYF.

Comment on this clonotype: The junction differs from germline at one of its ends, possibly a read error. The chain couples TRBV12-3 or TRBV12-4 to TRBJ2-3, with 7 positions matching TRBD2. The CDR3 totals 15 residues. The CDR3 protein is CASTFGREHTGTQYF. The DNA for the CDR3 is TGTGCCAGCACTTTCGGGCGGGAGCACACAGGTACGCAGTATTTT.

The CDR3 protein is CASSIETNHGYTF. CDR3 coding DNA: TGTGCCAGCAGCATCGAAACTAACCACGGCTACACCTTC. The chain joins TRBV13 to TRBJ1-2, with no clear D. V gave up 5 bases and J gave up 8 bases, with 15 bases separating them. Germline CDR1 and CDR2: PRHDT and FYEKMQ (reference sequence). CDR3 size: 13 residues.

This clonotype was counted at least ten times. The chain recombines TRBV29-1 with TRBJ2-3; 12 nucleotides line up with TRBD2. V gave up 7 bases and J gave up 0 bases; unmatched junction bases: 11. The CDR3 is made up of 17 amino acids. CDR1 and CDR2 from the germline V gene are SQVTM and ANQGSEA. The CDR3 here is CSGSGLAGGGSTDTQYF. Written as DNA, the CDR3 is TGCAGCGGGTCGGGACTAGCGGGCGGAGGGAGCACAGATACGCAGTATTTT.

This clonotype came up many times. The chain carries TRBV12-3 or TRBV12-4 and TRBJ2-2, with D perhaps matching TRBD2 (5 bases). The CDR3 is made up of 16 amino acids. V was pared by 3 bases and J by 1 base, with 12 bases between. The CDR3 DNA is TGTGCCAGCAGTTTGGAGGAACCGTGGAACACCGGGGAGCTGTTTTTT. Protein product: CASSLEEPWNTGELFF.

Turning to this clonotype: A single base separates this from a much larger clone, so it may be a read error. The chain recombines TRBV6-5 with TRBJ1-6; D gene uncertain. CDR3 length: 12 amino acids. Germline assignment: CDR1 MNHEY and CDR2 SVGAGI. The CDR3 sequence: CATSYYNSPLHF. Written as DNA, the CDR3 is TGTGCCACCAGTTACTATAATTCACCCCTCCACTTT.

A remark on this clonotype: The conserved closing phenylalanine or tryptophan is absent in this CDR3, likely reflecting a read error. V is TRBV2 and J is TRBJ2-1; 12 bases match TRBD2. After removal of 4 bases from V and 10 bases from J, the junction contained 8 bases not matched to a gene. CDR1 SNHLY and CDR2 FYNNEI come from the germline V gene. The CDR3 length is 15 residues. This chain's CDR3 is CASSGASGRAGEQFV. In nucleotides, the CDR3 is TGTGCCAGCAGTGGGGCTAGCGGGAGGGCCGGGGAGCAGTTCGTC.

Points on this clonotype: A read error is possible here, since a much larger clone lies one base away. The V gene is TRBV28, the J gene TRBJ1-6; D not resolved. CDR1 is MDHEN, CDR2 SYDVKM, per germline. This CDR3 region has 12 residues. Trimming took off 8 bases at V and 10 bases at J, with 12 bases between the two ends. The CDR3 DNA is TGTGCCAGCGGAGGACCCAACTCACCCCTCCACTTT. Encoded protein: CASGGPNSPLHF. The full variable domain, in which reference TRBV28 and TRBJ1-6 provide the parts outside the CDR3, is DVKVTQSSRYLVKRTGEKVFLECVQDMDHENMFWYRQDPGLGLRLIYFSYDVKMKEKGDIPEGYSVSREKKERFSLILESASTNQTSMYLCASGGPNSPLHFGNGTRLTVT.

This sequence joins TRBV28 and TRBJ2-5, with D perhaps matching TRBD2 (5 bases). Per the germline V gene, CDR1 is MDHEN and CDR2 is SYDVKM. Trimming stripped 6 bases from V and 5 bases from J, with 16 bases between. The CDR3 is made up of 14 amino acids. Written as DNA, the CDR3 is TGTGCCAGCAGCCTACGGGGTCCTAGGGAGACCCAGTACTTC. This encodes CASSLRGPRETQYF.

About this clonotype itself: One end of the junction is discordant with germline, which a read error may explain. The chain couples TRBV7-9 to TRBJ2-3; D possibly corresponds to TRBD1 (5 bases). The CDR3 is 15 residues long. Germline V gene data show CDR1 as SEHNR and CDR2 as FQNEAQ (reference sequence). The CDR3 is CANSLGRGYTDTQYF. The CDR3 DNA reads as TGTGCCAACAGCTTAGGTAGGGGATACACAGATACGCAGTATTTT.

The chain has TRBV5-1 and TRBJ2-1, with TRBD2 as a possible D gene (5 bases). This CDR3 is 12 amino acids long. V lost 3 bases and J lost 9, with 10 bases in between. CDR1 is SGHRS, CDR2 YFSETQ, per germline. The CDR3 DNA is TGCGCCAGCAGCTCTGACTACGGTGAGCAGTTCTTC. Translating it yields CASSSDYGEQFF.

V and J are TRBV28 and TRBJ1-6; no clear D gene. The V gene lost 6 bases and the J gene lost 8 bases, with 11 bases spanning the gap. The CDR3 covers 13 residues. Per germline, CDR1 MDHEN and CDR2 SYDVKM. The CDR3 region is CASREEKDSPLHF. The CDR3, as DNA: TGTGCCAGCAGAGAGGAGAAGGATTCACCCCTCCACTTT.

CDR3 nucleotide sequence: TGTGCCAGCAGCGACCCCAGGATTCAGGATGGCTACACCTTC. Translating gives CASSDPRIQDGYTF. J is TRBJ1-2 and V is TRBV6-2 or TRBV6-3; D gene unclear. This CDR3 contains 14 residues. Between the trimmed V and J ends, which lost 6 bases and 6 bases, there was a span of 17 bases. Germline V gives CDR1 MNHEY, CDR2 SVGEGT.

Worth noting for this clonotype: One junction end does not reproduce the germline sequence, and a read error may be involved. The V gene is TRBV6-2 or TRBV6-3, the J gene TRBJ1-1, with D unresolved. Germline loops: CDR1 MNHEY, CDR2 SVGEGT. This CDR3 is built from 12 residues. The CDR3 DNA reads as TGTGTCAGCAGTTCGACGGTAATTGAAGCCTTCTTT. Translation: CVSSSTVIEAFF.

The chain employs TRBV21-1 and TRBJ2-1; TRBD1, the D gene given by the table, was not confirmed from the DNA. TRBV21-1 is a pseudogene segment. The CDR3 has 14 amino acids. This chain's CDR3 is CASSKTSGYNEQFF. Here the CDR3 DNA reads TGTGCCAGCAGCAAAACATCAGGGTACAATGAGCAGTTCTTC.

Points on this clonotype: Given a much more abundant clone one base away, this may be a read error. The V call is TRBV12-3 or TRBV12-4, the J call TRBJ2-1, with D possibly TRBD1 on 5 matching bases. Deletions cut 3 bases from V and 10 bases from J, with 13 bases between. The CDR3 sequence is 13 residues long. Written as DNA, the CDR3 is TGTGCCAGCAGTTTTTCCAGGGTGGGGGAGCAGTTCTTC. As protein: CASSFSRVGEQFF.

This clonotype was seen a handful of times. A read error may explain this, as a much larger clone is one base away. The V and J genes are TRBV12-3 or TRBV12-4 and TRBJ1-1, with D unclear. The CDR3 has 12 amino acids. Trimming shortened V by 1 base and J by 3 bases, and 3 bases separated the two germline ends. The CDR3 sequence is CASSLVYTEAFF. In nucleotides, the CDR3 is TGTGCCAGCAGTTTAGTCTACACTGAAGCTTTCTTT.

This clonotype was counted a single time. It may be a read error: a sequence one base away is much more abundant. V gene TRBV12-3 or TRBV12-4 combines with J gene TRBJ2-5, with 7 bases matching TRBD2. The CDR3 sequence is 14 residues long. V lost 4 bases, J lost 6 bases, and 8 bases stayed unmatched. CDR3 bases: TGTGCCAGCAGTTGGGGGAGGGCCGGGAAGACCCAGTACTTC. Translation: CASSWGRAGKTQYF.

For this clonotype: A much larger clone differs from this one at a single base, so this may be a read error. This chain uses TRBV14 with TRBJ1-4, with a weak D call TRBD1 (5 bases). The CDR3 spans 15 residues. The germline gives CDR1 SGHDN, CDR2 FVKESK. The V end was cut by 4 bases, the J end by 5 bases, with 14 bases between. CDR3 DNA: TGTGCCAGCAGCCCTTGGAGAGGGGTAAATGAAAAACTGTTTTTT. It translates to CASSPWRGVNEKLFF. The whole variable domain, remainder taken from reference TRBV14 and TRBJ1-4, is EAGVTQFPSHSVIEKGQTVTLRCDPISGHDNLYWYRRVMGKEIKFLLHFVKESKQDESGMPNNRFLAERTGGTYSTLKVQPAELEDSGVYFCASSPWRGVNEKLFFGSGTQLSVL.

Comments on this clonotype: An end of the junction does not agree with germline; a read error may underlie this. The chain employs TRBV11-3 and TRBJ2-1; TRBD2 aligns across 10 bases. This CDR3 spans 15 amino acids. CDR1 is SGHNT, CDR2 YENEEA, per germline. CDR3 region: CASSLLAGAINEQFF. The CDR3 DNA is TGTGCCAGCAGCTTACTAGCGGGAGCTATCAATGAGCAATTCTTC.

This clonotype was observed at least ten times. The chain's CDR3 is CASSYVGGRGDTQYF. CDR3 nucleotides: TGTGCCAGCTCATACGTCGGGGGGAGAGGAGATACGCAGTATTTT. The chain carries TRBV6-5 and TRBJ2-3; TRBD2 agrees at 7 bases. The V gene's germline CDR1 is MNHEY and CDR2 SVGAGI. CDR3 size: 15 residues. V was clipped by 8 bases and J by 5 bases; unmatched bases: 13.

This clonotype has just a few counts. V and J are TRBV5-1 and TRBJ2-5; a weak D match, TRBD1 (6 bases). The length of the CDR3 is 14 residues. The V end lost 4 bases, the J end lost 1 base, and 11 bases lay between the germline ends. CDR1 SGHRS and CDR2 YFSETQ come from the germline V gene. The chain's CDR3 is CASSRGTSQETQYF. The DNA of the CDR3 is TGCGCCAGCAGCAGAGGGACAAGCCAAGAGACCCAGTACTTC.